This record covers a single T cell receptor (beta chain). Source study methods: Using reference gene primer amplification, nucleated cell counts were estimated. Profiled with immunoSEQ multiplex PCR; TCRdb holds only in-frame clones, not every one. V and J calls and clone size are those listed in that table; D and trimming were worked out from the DNA. The table lists roughly 41,000 clones, 70% to 90% of them singletons, with approximately 4.8% in the top ten. These data are taken from a study of blood T cell repertoires in COVID-19. Study-level information: There were acute and convalescent COVID-19 samples, and they came from the United States, Italy and Spain. Sources were T cells, B-cell-depleted T cells, or PBMCs; the material itself was cDNA or gDNA.

Sequences were obtained from peripheral blood. The receptor was isolated from a human donor in a cohort sampled during active COVID-19.

The DNA for the CDR3 is TGTGCCAGCAGTCACCTCTGGGTGACTCAGCTCGGCTACACCTTC. This sequence encodes CASSHLWVTQLGYTF. The chain is built from TRBV6-5 and TRBJ1-2; D remains ambiguous. Germline CDR1 is MNHEY and CDR2 is SVGAGI. V shed 5 bases and J shed 8 bases, with 21 bases lying between them. The CDR3 loop spans 15 amino acids.